Presented here are 2 T cell receptor beta chains from one specimen sequenced in a study of Tregs in tolerant kidney transplant recipients. Sequencing was performed with immunoSEQ multiplex PCR; in TCRdb, only in-frame clones are kept and a portion is missing. Altogether 15,000 to 19,000 clones are present, more than 50% being singletons, with the ten largest covering 3% to 4%. Antigen specificity for these receptors is unknown. Recipient PBMCs carried a CFSE label and met irradiated graft donor PBMCs for approximately six days before FACS sorting. The sample consisted of CD4+ T cells from blood cultured with allogeneic cells, taken before the transplant. The receptors here all came from a human patient who received a combined kidney and bone marrow transplant.

The CDR3 DNA follows: TGCGCCAGCAGCTTGGTTGGAGGCCCTATGAACACTGAAGCTTTCTTT. Amino acids: CASSLVGGPMNTEAFF. This chain uses TRBV5-1 with TRBJ1-1; D unresolved. Germline V lookup: CDR1 SGHRS, CDR2 YFSETQ. V dropped 0 bases and J dropped 0 bases, with 12 bases sitting between them. CDR3 length: 16 residues.

V usage is TRBV7-9 and J usage is TRBJ2-1; the match to TRBD2 covers 9 bases. The CDR3 is 15 amino acids. The germline CDR1 and CDR2 sequences are SEHNR and FQNEAQ (reference sequence). Unmatched junction bases numbered 7, after V lost 2 bases and J lost 8 bases. The CDR3 bases are TGTGCCAGCAGCTTATTGCTAGCGGGGATGGATGAGCAGTTCTTC. This translates into CASSLLLAGMDEQFF.